This paragraph reports one TCR beta chain. Its antigen is unidentified. TCRdb independently ran MiXCR on the 5' RACE reads; one entry per CDR3 protein. The sample has 100,000 to 150,000 distinct CDR3 sequences, around 15% seen once. Germline CDR1 SGHVS, CDR2 FNYEAQ. Unmatched junction bases numbered 3, after V lost 1 base and J lost 0 bases. This CDR3 has 16 amino acids. The sample comes from a study of T cells after yellow fever vaccination. Notes on the study in general: Some clonotypes, a small share, were shared between CD4 and CD8 compartments. Peak timing came faster in the weaker secondary response, day 5 versus 15. Highly abundant clonotypes carried over from the bulk population could end up in FACS-sorted repertoires as contaminants.

Sequences were derived from CD8+ T cells sorted from PBMCs, sampled 5 days after the yellow fever booster vaccination. This chain connects TRBV7-6 to TRBJ2-7; TRBD2 matches 10 bases. This TCR came from a man aged 18 to 30 who received the YFV17D yellow fever vaccine. The CDR3 DNA sequence: TGTGCCAGCAGCTTAGAACTAGCGGGGTCCTCCTACGAGCAGTACTTC. Its protein is CASSLELAGSSYEQYF.